The 26 T cell receptor beta chains below were found in one sample sequenced in a study of blood T cell repertoires in COVID-19. Sequencing was performed with immunoSEQ multiplex PCR; in TCRdb, only in-frame clones are kept and a portion is missing. The table lists about 51,000 clones, about 82% of them singletons. Sequencing was carried out using peripheral blood. These receptors were obtained from a man aged 80 or over with active COVID-19.

The rearrangement uses TRBV19 and TRBJ1-5; 10 nucleotides align to TRBD1. Germline values: CDR1 LNHDA, CDR2 SQIVND (reference sequence). J lost 6 bases, V lost 5 bases, and 4 bases had no gene match. CDR3 length equals 14 residues. CDR3 region: CASSLGQGGQPQHF. The CDR3 DNA sequence: TGTGCCAGTAGTCTTGGACAGGGGGGTCAGCCCCAGCATTTT.

This chain's CDR3 is CASSLSRGGTEAFF. CDR3 coding DNA: TGTGCCAGCAGCTTATCCAGGGGCGGCACTGAAGCTTTCTTT. The chain is built from TRBV7-9 and TRBJ1-1, with D tentatively TRBD1 (6 bases). This CDR3 is 14 amino acids long. V gave up 2 bases and J gave up 4 bases, with 11 bases separating them. Germline V gene lookup returns CDR1 SEHNR and CDR2 FQNEAQ (reference sequence).

This clone is deemed medium-sized. This sequence joins TRBV19 and TRBJ2-7; TRBD1 aligns across 7 bases. Germline CDR1 is LNHDA and CDR2 is SQIVND (reference sequence). J gave up 2 bases and V 3 bases, and 4 bases lay outside the gene matches. The CDR3 contains 14 residues. The CDR3 bases are TGTGCCAGTAGTATTGGACAGGAGACCTACGAGCAGTACTTC. The encoded protein is CASSIGQETYEQYF.

The chain carries TRBV4-3 and TRBJ1-5, with 9 bases identical to TRBD1. The CDR3 length is 16 residues. V was pared by 0 bases and J by 6 bases, with 6 bases of the junction left unmatched. Germline CDR1 reads LGHNA; CDR2 reads YSLEER. DNA of the CDR3: TGCGCCAGCAGCCAAGAACTGGGACAGGGATCTCAGCCCCAGCATTTT. This encodes CASSQELGQGSQPQHF.

This chain uses TRBV7-2 with TRBJ1-5; possible D gene TRBD1, 5 bases. V was cut by 1 base and J by 6 bases, with 10 bases left in between. The CDR3 contains 14 residues. CDR1 and CDR2 (germline): SGHTA, FQGNSA. The CDR3 DNA is TGTGCCAGCAGCTTAGGCAGGGTCGGTCAGCCCCAGCATTTT. This translates into CASSLGRVGQPQHF.

V and J are TRBV30 and TRBJ1-3; possible D gene TRBD1, 5 bases. V was shortened by 3 bases and J by 5 bases, with 11 bases between the two germline ends. Germline V CDR1 and CDR2: GTSNPN, SVGIG (reference sequence). There are 13 residues in the CDR3. The chain's CDR3 is CAWSGGSRNTIYF. CDR3 DNA sequence: TGTGCCTGGAGCGGGGGGTCAAGAAACACCATATATTTT. Using reference TRBV30 and TRBJ1-3 for the parts outside the CDR3, the full variable domain is SQTIHQWPATLVQPVGSPLSLECTVEGTSNPNLYWYRQAAGRGLQLLFYSVGIGQISSEVPQNLSASRPQDRQFILSSKKLLLSDSGFYLCAWSGGSRNTIYFGEGSWLTVV.

This clone was seen only a few times. The chain recombines TRBV24-1 with TRBJ2-7; D call uncertain. The V gene lost 3 bases and the J gene lost 5 bases, with 7 bases spanning the gap. The CDR3 is 12 amino acids. Germline V CDR1 and CDR2: KGHDR, SFDVKD. The DNA for the CDR3 is TGTGCCACCAGTGATCGAGCCCACGAGCAGTACTTC. Protein product: CATSDRAHEQYF.

This chain joins TRBV4-1 and TRBJ2-7; TRBD2 agrees at 12 bases. CDR3 length: 15 amino acids. V trimming: 2 bases; J trimming: 4 bases; junction bases outside the gene matches: 3. Germline values: CDR1 MGHRA, CDR2 YSYEKL. CDR3 sequence: CASSQPTSGRYEQYF. The CDR3 DNA follows: TGCGCCAGCAGCCAACCCACTAGCGGGAGGTACGAGCAGTACTTC.

This chain uses TRBV9 with TRBJ1-2; TRBD1 matches 9 bases. The V gene's germline CDR1 is SGDLS and CDR2 YYNGEE. With V trimmed by 3 bases and J by 0 bases, 3 bases remained unmatched. The CDR3 runs to 15 residues. CDR3 sequence reads: CASSETGGSNYGYTF. DNA for the CDR3: TGTGCCAGCAGCGAAACAGGGGGCTCTAACTATGGCTACACCTTC.

Regarding this clone: One end of the junction fails to match germline, which may point to a read error. CDR3 residues: CASSLETPSSYNSPLHF. Here the CDR3 DNA reads TGTGCCAGCAGCCTAGAGACCCCTAGCTCCTATAATTCACCCCTCCACTTT. The rearrangement joins TRBV11-2 to TRBJ1-6, with unresolved D. Germline V lookup: CDR1 SGHAT, CDR2 FQNNGV. The CDR3 contains 17 residues.

The chain recombines TRBV9 with TRBJ2-3; D is perhaps TRBD2 (6 bases). Germline assignment: CDR1 SGDLS and CDR2 YYNGEE. The CDR3 length is 15 residues. V lost 2 bases, J lost 0 bases, and 10 bases lay in between. CDR3 DNA: TGTGCCAGCAGCGTTAGCGGAATTAGCACAGATACGCAGTATTTT. Its translation: CASSVSGISTDTQYF.

The V call is TRBV9, the J call TRBJ2-5, with TRBD2 identical over 11 bases. With 3 bases clipped from V and 4 bases from J, the junction kept 8 bases outside the gene matches. Germline V gene lookup returns CDR1 SGDLS and CDR2 YYNGEE. The CDR3 totals 16 residues. CDR3 region: CASSATLAGGGETQYF. CDR3 bases: TGTGCCAGCAGCGCAACTTTAGCGGGAGGGGGAGAGACCCAGTACTTC.

The V gene is TRBV7-3, the J gene TRBJ2-3; the D gene is possibly TRBD1 (5 bases). From germline, CDR1 is SGHTA and CDR2 FQGTGA. The CDR3 totals 15 residues. V lost 5 bases and J 2 bases, leaving 14 bases between the germline ends. The CDR3 sequence is CASSKGNTITDTQYF. CDR3 bases: TGTGCCAGCAGCAAGGGGAACACCATCACAGATACGCAGTATTTT.

V gene TRBV19 combines with J gene TRBJ2-4, with 11 bases aligning to TRBD1. The germline V gene encodes CDR1 LNHDA and CDR2 SQIVND (reference sequence). The CDR3 covers 17 residues. The trim removed 5 bases at V and 4 bases at J, leaving 10 bases unmatched. CDR3 region: CASSVGTGGLMKNIQYF. CDR3 bases: TGTGCCAGTAGTGTTGGGACAGGGGGACTGATGAAAAACATTCAGTACTTC. Full variable domain (missing parts from reference TRBV19 and TRBJ2-4): DGGITQSPKYLFRKEGQNVTLSCEQNLNHDAMYWYRQDPGQGLRLIYYSQIVNDFQKGDIAEGYSVSREKKESFPLTVTSAQKNPTAFYLCASSVGTGGLMKNIQYFGAGTRLSVL.

This chain uses TRBV11-2 with TRBJ1-2, with D hard to call. CDR3 length equals 13 residues. V was clipped by 8 bases and J by 0 bases, with 10 bases between them. Germline-derived CDR1 and CDR2 are SGHAT and FQNNGV. The CDR3 sequence is CASVLSPNYGYTF. The CDR3 nucleotides read TGTGCCAGCGTCTTGAGCCCTAACTATGGCTACACCTTC.

The chain uses TRBV28 and TRBJ2-7, with 11 bases matching TRBD2. V dropped 8 bases and J dropped 0; count of bases not matched to a gene: 15. Germline values: CDR1 MDHEN, CDR2 SYDVKM. This CDR3 is 18 amino acids long. In DNA form, the CDR3 reads TGTGCCAGCTGCACCCTGATCGGACTAGCGGGTAGCTCCTACGAGCAGTACTTC. This codes for CASCTLIGLAGSSYEQYF.

The rearrangement links TRBV27 to TRBJ1-2; D remains unclear. The germline V gene has CDR1 MNHEY and CDR2 SMNVEV (reference sequence). The CDR3 runs 15 residues. The V end lost 5 bases, the J end lost 3 bases, and 16 bases lay between the germline ends. CDR3 in amino acids: CASSPQRVTDYGYTF. DNA for the CDR3: TGTGCCAGCAGTCCCCAGCGGGTGACGGACTATGGCTACACCTTC.

V gene TRBV30 combines with J gene TRBJ1-1; 10 nucleotides agree with TRBD1. The trim removed 3 bases at V and 0 bases at J, leaving 10 bases unmatched. The CDR3 sequence is 17 residues long. Per germline, CDR1 GTSNPN and CDR2 SVGIG (reference sequence). In DNA form, the CDR3 reads TGTGCCTGGAGAAGAGGGGACAGGGGACGGATGAACACTGAAGCTTTCTTT. This sequence encodes CAWRRGDRGRMNTEAFF.

The chain combines TRBV5-1 with TRBJ2-2; possibly TRBD1 for D (6 bases). Germline CDR1 reads SGHRS; CDR2 reads YFSETQ. Trimming took 4 bases from V and 1 from J, leaving 14 bases between them. The CDR3 runs to 16 residues. In nucleotides, the CDR3 is TGCGCCAGCAGCATAAATCCGGGACAGAACACCGGGGAGCTGTTTTTT. This translates into CASSINPGQNTGELFF.

The V call is TRBV28, the J call TRBJ1-2; TRBD1 agrees at 9 bases. The trim removed 10 bases at V and 4 bases at J, leaving 4 bases unmatched. CDR1 is MDHEN, CDR2 SYDVKM, per germline. The CDR3 is made up of 12 amino acids. CDR3 amino acids: CATVDRGYGYTF. The CDR3 DNA is TGTGCCACAGTGGACAGGGGCTATGGCTACACCTTC.

This chain joins TRBV7-2 and TRBJ1-2; no firm D call. The CDR3 length is 12 residues. The germline V and J ends were trimmed by 5 bases and 2 bases, with 6 bases remaining between them. Looked up from germline, CDR1 is SGHTA and CDR2 is FQGNSA. DNA of the CDR3: TGTGCCAGCAGCCCACTGAACTATGGCTACACCTTC. It yields the protein CASSPLNYGYTF.

V gene TRBV7-7 combines with J gene TRBJ2-2; 10 bases line up with TRBD2. CDR3 size: 16 residues. The V and J ends lost 4 bases and 5 bases, in that order; junction bases with no gene match: 7. Looked up from germline, CDR1 is SSHAT and CDR2 is FNYEAQ (reference sequence). The CDR3 bases are TGTGCCAGCAGCTCTCTAGCGGGAGATTGGACCGGGGAGCTGTTTTTT. Residues: CASSSLAGDWTGELFF.

V gene TRBV24-1 combines with J gene TRBJ1-2; perhaps TRBD1 as D (6 bases). V lost 0 bases and J lost 7, with 17 bases in between. There are 16 residues in the CDR3. CDR1 KGHDR and CDR2 SFDVKD come from the germline V gene. The CDR3 sequence: CATSDLQDSKGGGYTF. The CDR3 nucleotides are TGTGCCACCAGTGATTTGCAGGACAGCAAGGGCGGTGGCTACACCTTC.

This rearrangement joins TRBV7-8 to TRBJ1-2; TRBD1 matches 7 bases. J gave up 6 bases and V 3 bases, and 7 bases lay outside the gene matches. The CDR3 totals 14 residues. Germline V gives CDR1 SGHVS, CDR2 FQNEAQ. The CDR3 DNA reads as TGTGCCAGCAGCTTTGCTACAGGGGACCATGGCTACACCTTC. Protein product: CASSFATGDHGYTF.

V is TRBV18 and J is TRBJ1-1; D uncertain. The CDR3 length is 13 residues. The germline gives CDR1 KGHSH, CDR2 LQKENI. The V and J ends lost 3 bases and 1 base respectively, with 6 bases between them. CDR3 protein: CASSPTANTEAFF. The CDR3, as DNA: TGTGCCAGCTCACCTACAGCGAACACTGAAGCTTTCTTT.

The chain has TRBV5-4 and TRBJ2-3; TRBD2 might be the D (6 bases). V lost 2 bases to trimming and J lost 2 bases, with 15 bases between them. The germline gives CDR1 SGHNT, CDR2 YYREEE (reference sequence). The CDR3 is made up of 16 amino acids. CDR3 residues: CASSFVGGALTDTQYF. The CDR3 coding sequence is TGTGCCAGCAGCTTTGTGGGCGGGGCCCTCACAGATACGCAGTATTTT.